The clone carrying this T cell receptor (beta chain) has just one count. The data stem from a study of blood T cell repertoires in COVID-19. On the study more broadly: Whether acute or convalescent, the COVID-19 samples came from the United States, Italy and Spain. T cells, B-cell-depleted T cells, or PBMCs supplied cDNA or gDNA.

Here immunoSEQ multiplex PCR was the method, and the copy in TCRdb shows in-frame clones only, minus some. The sample holds roughly 260,000 clones, approximately 91% seen once. The germline gives CDR1 SEHNR, CDR2 FQNEAQ (reference sequence). Trimming took 5 bases from V and 3 from J; bases not matched to a gene: 7. The CDR3 extends over 16 amino acids. The sequenced sample consisted of peripheral blood. The sequence was collected from a woman aged 25 to 45 with COVID-19, enrolled during active disease. The chain employs TRBV7-9 and TRBJ2-1; 10 bases agree with TRBD1. CDR3 loop: CASSPVTGGRYNEQFF. CDR3 coding DNA: TGTGCCAGCAGCCCCGTGACAGGGGGCCGCTACAATGAGCAGTTCTTC.